The present TCR beta chain was sequenced within a study of T cell responses to AZD1222 COVID-19 vaccine. Points from the study as a whole: White British ancestry dominated among donors, who included more females, and clonal diversity was possibly underestimated. Only a handful of individuals given AZD1222 were seropositive at baseline. Without day 14 samples, only post-peak T cell repertoires were studied.

Germline CDR1 reads KGHSH; CDR2 reads LQKENI. This CDR3 is built from 20 residues. V was pared by 1 base and J by 2 bases, with 26 bases between. Sequencing used immunoSEQ multiplex PCR; TCRdb keeps in-frame clones, though not all of them. The table shows 95,000 to 100,000 clones, with roughly nine tenths occurring only once. Notes on this clone: The antigen remains unidentified.

The rearrangement uses TRBV18 and TRBJ1-1; possibly TRBD1 for D (5 bases). This receptor was identified in an adult who received the AZD1222 COVID-19 vaccine. Specimen: peripheral blood, collected 28 days after the second AZD1222 dose. This chain's CDR3 is CASSPLDLEVPGPVNTEAFF. The CDR3, as DNA: TGTGCCAGCTCACCACTCGACCTTGAGGTTCCGGGACCAGTCAACACTGAAGCTTTCTTT.